This record covers a single T cell receptor (beta chain). The specificity of this receptor is unknown. The junction and the germline gene differ at one end; a read error may be behind it. This sample was taken from a study of tumor and adjacent non-tumor tissue in lung cancer (dated by TCRdb to the late 2010s). Notes on the research overall: The cohort included more than 9 adenocarcinoma, 2 squamous cell carcinoma and 1 small cell lung cancer patients. The 15 enrolled patients, of whom roughly 10 were men and 5 were women, were aged about 30 to 80 years and were diagnosed with TNM stage I to III disease. A total of roughly 130,000,000 productive TCRbeta reads were generated by sequencing, corresponding to an average of roughly 4 million reads per sample. Bulk TCRbeta repertoires were compared between lung tumor tissue and matched distant non-tumor lung tissue obtained from about 16 lung cancer patients. TCRbeta CDR3 sequencing was performed on approximately 30 paired specimens, with one tumor sample and one normal lung sample collected per patient. What the authors observed across the whole study: The sequencing platform is not named in the methods, and unique molecular identifiers are not mentioned. Peripheral blood was not sequenced, so blood TCRbeta repertoires in these lung cancer patients were not examined. Tumor tissue showed significantly greater TCR diversity (inverse Simpson) than normal lung tissue (roughly 430 vs 170, P = 0.0075, Mann-Whitney U test). TCR diversity was significantly higher in younger patients, and greater tumor TCR diversity was associated with shorter overall survival and shorter disease-free survival. Only roughly 16 patients were in the cohort, and the authors stated that larger samples and more detailed clinical data are needed. The top 100 clones accounted for a significantly larger cumulative portion of the repertoire in normal lung than in tumor tissue.

The library was built by means of multiplex PCR. This sample was sequenced with an Illumina HiSeq 2500. TCRbeta libraries were built by three rounds of nested PCR using primers (Table S4), following protocols modified from ARM-PCR. Before sequencing, PCR products in the 200-500 bp range were cut out of the gel and cleaned up using the QIAquick gel extraction kit. The original pipeline was this. Reads were cleaned with Trimmomatic, merged with FLASH into complete CDR3 sequences, and assigned to V(D)J germline segments with MiTCR. VDJtools was used to compute clonal diversity as the inverse Simpson's index. In-frame sequences lacking a premature stop codon were counted as productive reads. TCRdb reanalyzed the raw reads on its own, using fastp at Q25 for trimming and MiXCR for clone calling, and kept in-frame beta chains. CDR3 protein sequences are deduplicated, and each keeps its most common genes and DNA. These V and J calls derive from TCRdb rather than the authors' analysis. In all, the sample holds some 73,000 distinct CDR3 sequences, and about four fifths of those were seen once. Jointly, the top ten make up less than 60% of the sample.

CDR1 LGHNA and CDR2 YSLEER were looked up in the germline V gene. Its CDR3 holds 15 amino acids, cysteine through phenylalanine. The only DNA kept is the CDR3, 45 bases in frame from the first base. RNA was isolated from bulk unsorted tissue, and RNA quality was assessed with a NanoDrop ND-1000 and an Agilent 2100. Distant non-tumor tissue taken more than 3 cm from the tumor edge was used as the normal lung sample. Donors were newly diagnosed lung cancer patients admitted for thoracic surgery in China between August and November 2014, without prior chemotherapy. Patients with previous radiotherapy or chemotherapy, or with another concurrent cancer, were excluded from the study. Surgical tissue pieces of about 1-2.3 cm3 were preserved in RNAlater solution and stored at -80 °C until use.

Specimen: distant non-tumor lung tissue. The receptor's source is a man aged 55-75 years with non-small cell lung cancer. The chain joins TRBV4-3 to TRBJ2-1; the best D guess is TRBD2, with 5 bases matching. This receptor has the CDR3 CANSQEVWAGNEQFF. The DNA sequence is as follows: TGCGCCAACAGCCAAGAGGTGTGGGCGGGCAATGAGCAGTTCTTC.